The source of this T cell receptor beta chain is a study of T cell responses to AZD1222 COVID-19 vaccine. Assay used: immunoSEQ multiplex PCR; TCRdb lists only in-frame clones, some missing. The repertoire has roughly 150,000 clones, roughly nine tenths of them found once; the top ten carry 1.4%. The origin of this receptor is an adult in good health. The sequencing used peripheral blood, collected on day 0 of AZD1222 vaccination.

CDR3 amino acids: CASRGQGVSNTIYF. The CDR3 DNA follows: TGTGCCAGTAGGGGACAGGGTGTATCAAACACCATATATTTT. V gene TRBV19 combines with J gene TRBJ1-3; 9 bases agree with TRBD1. J was trimmed by 6 bases and V by 6 bases; bases with no gene match: 6. The germline V gene encodes CDR1 LNHDA and CDR2 SQIVND (reference sequence). This CDR3 has 14 residues.